One T cell receptor (beta chain) is described in this entry. Its antigen is undetermined. Looked up from germline, CDR1 is MNHNS and CDR2 is SASEGT. V shed 3 bases and J shed 4 bases, with 9 bases lying between them. The CDR3 is made up of 13 amino acids. This table comes from immunoSEQ multiplex PCR, and its TCRdb copy is limited to in-frame clones, with some not included. In the table there are roughly 76,000 clones, about 91% of which are singletons. The data are from a study of OX40 agonist ivuxolimab in advanced cancers. Overall study results and limits: Expanded clones tended on average to be more numerous among CD8+ T cells than CD4+.

The sequence derives from an adult with an advanced solid tumor such as melanoma, head and neck, liver or kidney cancer. The chain carries TRBV6-1 and TRBJ1-1; D call uncertain. Material: CD4+ or CD8+ T cells sorted from blood, obtained in a trial of the OX40 agonist ivuxolimab. The CDR3: CASSDLEVTEAFF. The CDR3, as DNA: TGTGCCAGCAGTGACCTGGAGGTCACTGAAGCTTTCTTT.